The 21 T cell receptor beta chains reported below all come from one sample, sequenced in a study of blood T cell repertoires in COVID-19. Produced via immunoSEQ multiplex PCR; TCRdb's table is partial and in-frame only. The sample lists 50,000 to 55,000 clones, approximately 89% occurring once. Specimen: peripheral blood. Receptor source: a man in his fifties or sixties with acute or convalescent COVID-19.

This clone was seen a few times. V gene TRBV13 combines with J gene TRBJ1-1, with D tentatively TRBD1 (5 bases). The CDR3 length is 15 residues. Germline V gene lookup returns CDR1 PRHDT and CDR2 FYEKMQ (reference sequence). Trimming took 1 base from V and 5 from J, leaving 14 bases between them. The CDR3: CASSLETDGGTEAFF. CDR3 DNA sequence: TGTGCCAGCAGCTTAGAGACAGACGGGGGGACTGAAGCTTTCTTT.

The chain carries TRBV27 and TRBJ2-5; TRBD1 matches 10 bases. Germline values: CDR1 MNHEY, CDR2 SMNVEV (reference sequence). The CDR3 runs to 16 residues. With 3 bases clipped from V and 2 bases from J, the junction kept 6 bases outside the gene matches. The CDR3 bases are TGTGCCAGCAGTTTTTGGACAGGGGGTAGGCAAGAGACCCAGTACTTC. This codes for CASSFWTGGRQETQYF.

The chain links TRBV30 to TRBJ1-5; tentative D call: TRBD1 (6 bases). V was pared by 2 bases and J by 5 bases, with 13 bases between. Germline V gene lookup returns CDR1 GTSNPN and CDR2 SVGIG (reference sequence). CDR3 length: 14 amino acids. CDR3 sequence reads: CAWSRKGGDQPQHF. The CDR3 region has the DNA TGTGCCTGGAGTAGAAAGGGGGGGGATCAGCCCCAGCATTTT.

This chain links TRBV5-1 with TRBJ2-2; weak D call: TRBD2 (6 bases). Germline V CDR1 and CDR2: SGHRS, YFSETQ. The CDR3 runs 15 residues. V dropped 0 bases and J dropped 5 bases, with 11 bases sitting between them. CDR3 protein: CASSLEQAGTGELFF. The CDR3 coding sequence is TGCGCCAGCAGCTTGGAACAGGCGGGGACCGGGGAGCTGTTTTTT.

The V gene is TRBV3-1 (or the pseudogene TRBV3-2), the J gene TRBJ2-1; 7 positions agree with TRBD2. In germline, CDR1 is LGHDT, CDR2 YNNKEL (reference sequence). The CDR3 is 16 amino acids. V trimming: 1 base; J trimming: 7 bases; junction bases outside the gene matches: 10. CDR3 protein: CASSQGGGRANNEQFF. The CDR3, as DNA: TGTGCCAGCAGCCAAGGAGGAGGGAGGGCCAATAATGAGCAGTTCTTC.

The gene calls are TRBV6-5 and TRBJ1-5; 9 bases are a match to TRBD1. The CDR3 loop spans 15 amino acids. CDR1 and CDR2 from the germline V gene are MNHEY and SVGAGI. Trimming took 6 bases from V and 3 from J; bases not matched to a gene: 6. In nucleotides, the CDR3 is TGTGCCAGCAGGGGACAGGGTCGCGTCAATCAGCCCCAGCATTTT. Translating gives CASRGQGRVNQPQHF.

The chain carries TRBV28 and TRBJ1-5; D is ambiguous. The CDR3 spans 14 residues. Between the trimmed V and J ends, which lost 9 bases and 1 base, there was a span of 13 bases. Germline V gives CDR1 MDHEN, CDR2 SYDVKM. The CDR3 loop reads CASAGMGSNQPQHF. The DNA of the CDR3 is TGTGCCAGTGCGGGGATGGGAAGCAATCAGCCCCAGCATTTT. Drawing the rest from reference TRBV28 and TRBJ1-5, the complete variable domain is DVKVTQSSRYLVKRTGEKVFLECVQDMDHENMFWYRQDPGLGLRLIYFSYDVKMKEKGDIPEGYSVSREKKERFSLILESASTNQTSMYLCASAGMGSNQPQHFGDGTRLSIL.

The CDR3 is CASSPPMNTGELFF. In DNA, the CDR3 is TGTGCCAGCAGCCCGCCTATGAACACCGGGGAGCTGTTTTTT. The chain carries TRBV5-4 and TRBJ2-2; D gene uncertain. CDR1 is SGHNT, CDR2 YYREEE, per germline (reference sequence). There are 14 residues in the CDR3. V lost 4 bases and J 1 base, leaving 8 bases between the germline ends.

V and J are TRBV18 and TRBJ2-5; TRBD2 is a possible D gene (6 bases). CDR1 and CDR2 (germline): KGHSH, LQKENI. Trimming took 2 bases from V and 5 from J, leaving 9 bases between them. There are 13 residues in the CDR3. CDR3 sequence: CASSPGGGETQYF. CDR3 nucleotides: TGTGCCAGCTCACCAGGGGGAGGTGAGACCCAGTACTTC. The full variable domain, in which reference TRBV18 and TRBJ2-5 provide the parts outside the CDR3, is NAGVMQNPRHLVRRRGQEARLRCSPMKGHSHVYWYRQLPEEGLKFMVYLQKENIIDESGMPKERFSAEFPKEGPSILRIQQVVRGDSAAYFCASSPGGGETQYFGPGTRLLVL.

The V gene is TRBV29-1, the J gene TRBJ2-2; TRBD2 aligns across 9 bases. Germline V gene sequence: CDR1 SQVTM, CDR2 ANQGSEA. Losses at the gene ends were 5 bases for V and 5 bases for J; bases not matched to a gene: 0. The CDR3 is 12 residues long. CDR3 loop: CSVTSGTGELFF. Here the CDR3 DNA reads TGCAGCGTTACTAGCGGGACCGGGGAGCTGTTTTTT.

The rearrangement joins TRBV28 to TRBJ1-6, with TRBD1 identical over 8 bases. J gave up 0 bases and V 5 bases, and 6 bases lay outside the gene matches. Germline assignment: CDR1 MDHEN and CDR2 SYDVKM. This CDR3 spans 17 amino acids. CDR3 sequence: CASSGQTGGSYNSPLHF. DNA of the CDR3: TGTGCCAGCAGTGGACAAACAGGGGGCTCCTATAATTCACCCCTCCACTTT. The complete variable domain, with remaining parts taken from reference TRBV28 and TRBJ1-6, reads DVKVTQSSRYLVKRTGEKVFLECVQDMDHENMFWYRQDPGLGLRLIYFSYDVKMKEKGDIPEGYSVSREKKERFSLILESASTNQTSMYLCASSGQTGGSYNSPLHFGNGTRLTVT.

The chain carries TRBV10-3 and TRBJ2-1; 8 nucleotides line up with TRBD1. The CDR3 has 15 amino acids. CDR1 is ENHRY, CDR2 SYGVKD, per germline. With V trimmed by 8 bases and J by 9 bases, 15 bases remained unmatched. Here the CDR3 reads CAISTARGRMVEQFF. The CDR3 region has the DNA TGTGCCATCTCGACCGCCAGGGGGCGGATGGTTGAGCAGTTCTTC.

The chain recombines TRBV28 with TRBJ2-3, with TRBD1 identical over 8 bases. CDR1 MDHEN and CDR2 SYDVKM come from the germline V gene. The CDR3 extends over 13 amino acids. J gave up 8 bases and V 3 bases, and 4 bases lay outside the gene matches. CDR3 loop: CASSFMTGVTQYF. CDR3 DNA: TGTGCCAGCAGTTTCATGACAGGGGTTACGCAGTATTTT. Full variable domain (rest looked up from reference TRBV28 and TRBJ2-3): DVKVTQSSRYLVKRTGEKVFLECVQDMDHENMFWYRQDPGLGLRLIYFSYDVKMKEKGDIPEGYSVSREKKERFSLILESASTNQTSMYLCASSFMTGVTQYFGPGTRLTVL.

The gene calls are TRBV7-9 and TRBJ2-7, with D perhaps TRBD2 (5 bases). The CDR3 sequence is 13 residues long. Trimming took off 5 bases at V and 2 bases at J, with 10 bases between the two ends. Germline-derived CDR1 and CDR2 are SEHNR and FQNEAQ (reference sequence). This CDR3 is CASSPRGTYEQYF. The DNA for the CDR3 is TGTGCCAGCAGCCCCCGAGGGACCTACGAGCAGTACTTC.

The rearrangement uses TRBV18 and TRBJ2-2; 8 bases are shared with TRBD2. Germline V lookup: CDR1 KGHSH, CDR2 LQKENI. Unmatched junction bases numbered 4, after V lost 3 bases and J lost 4 bases. CDR3 length: 15 residues. CDR3 sequence reads: CASSPTGRATGELFF. CDR3 in DNA: TGTGCCAGCTCACCCACCGGGAGGGCCACCGGGGAGCTGTTTTTT.

This clone is a singleton in its sample. The V gene is TRBV28, the J gene TRBJ1-2; D unclear. The CDR3 consists of 13 residues. Trimming took off 2 bases at V and 8 bases at J, with 12 bases between the two ends. Germline-derived CDR1 and CDR2 are MDHEN and SYDVKM. CDR3 DNA: TGTGCCAGCAGTTTACGGGGAGGCGGGGGCTACACCTTC. Translation: CASSLRGGGGYTF.

The V call is TRBV3-1 (or the pseudogene TRBV3-2), the J call TRBJ1-2; D is unresolved. Germline V lookup: CDR1 LGHDT, CDR2 YNNKEL (reference sequence). This CDR3 has 12 amino acids. The ends were cut back, 1 base at V and 4 bases at J, with 4 bases in the middle. This CDR3 reads CASSQVSYGYTF. CDR3 sequence (DNA): TGTGCCAGCAGCCAAGTCAGCTATGGCTACACCTTC.

The chain recombines TRBV5-4 with TRBJ1-6; D may be TRBD1 (6 bases). Trimming removed 0 bases from V and 8 bases from J, with 6 bases in between. The CDR3 loop spans 13 amino acids. Germline V CDR1 and CDR2: SGHNT, YYREEE (reference sequence). In DNA form, the CDR3 reads TGTGCCAGCAGCTTGGACAGGGATTCACCCCTCCACTTT. This translates into CASSLDRDSPLHF. Full variable domain (missing parts from reference TRBV5-4 and TRBJ1-6): ETGVTQSPTHLIKTRGQQVTLRCSSQSGHNTVSWYQQALGQGPQFIFQYYREEENGRGNFPPRFSGLQFPNYSSELNVNALELDDSALYLCASSLDRDSPLHFGNGTRLTVT.

V is TRBV5-8 and J is TRBJ1-4; possibly TRBD1 for D (6 bases). The CDR3 totals 14 residues. Germline V gives CDR1 SGHTS, CDR2 YDEGEE. The V and J ends lost 1 base and 5 bases respectively, with 9 bases between them. CDR3 DNA sequence: TGTGCCAGCAGCTTGACAGGGTTCAATGAAAAACTGTTTTTT. The encoded protein is CASSLTGFNEKLFF.

The rearrangement uses TRBV14 and TRBJ1-2, with a weak D call TRBD1 (6 bases). This CDR3 has 15 amino acids. V lost 1 base and J 7 bases, leaving 16 bases between the germline ends. Germline-derived CDR1 and CDR2 are SGHDN and FVKESK. The CDR3 nucleotides read TGTGCCAGCAGCCAAGTTGGTCAGGGGCGTGCTGGCTACACCTTC. It codes for CASSQVGQGRAGYTF. The variable domain in full, completed from reference TRBV14 and TRBJ1-2, reads EAGVTQFPSHSVIEKGQTVTLRCDPISGHDNLYWYRRVMGKEIKFLLHFVKESKQDESGMPNNRFLAERTGGTYSTLKVQPAELEDSGVYFCASSQVGQGRAGYTFGSGTRLTVV.

V and J are TRBV19 and TRBJ1-2; 7 bases match TRBD1. Germline lookup yields CDR1 LNHDA and CDR2 SQIVND (reference sequence). The CDR3 sequence is 12 residues long. V lost 7 bases, J lost 7 bases, and 6 bases stayed unmatched. The CDR3 protein is CASIGQGVGYTF. The CDR3 nucleotides read TGTGCCAGTATCGGGCAGGGGGTTGGCTACACCTTC.